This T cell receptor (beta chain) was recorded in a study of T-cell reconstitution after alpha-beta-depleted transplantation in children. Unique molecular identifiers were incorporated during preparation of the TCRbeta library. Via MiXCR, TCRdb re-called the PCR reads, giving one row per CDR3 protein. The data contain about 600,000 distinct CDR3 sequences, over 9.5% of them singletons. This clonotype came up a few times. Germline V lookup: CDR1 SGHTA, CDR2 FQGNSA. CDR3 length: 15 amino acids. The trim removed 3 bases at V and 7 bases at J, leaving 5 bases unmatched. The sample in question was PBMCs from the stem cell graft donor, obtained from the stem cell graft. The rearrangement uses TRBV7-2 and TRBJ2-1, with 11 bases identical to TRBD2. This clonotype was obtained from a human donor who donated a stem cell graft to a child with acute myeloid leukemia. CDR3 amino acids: CASSFPLAGGNEQFF. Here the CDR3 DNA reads TGTGCCAGCAGCTTCCCTTTAGCGGGAGGGAATGAGCAGTTCTTC.